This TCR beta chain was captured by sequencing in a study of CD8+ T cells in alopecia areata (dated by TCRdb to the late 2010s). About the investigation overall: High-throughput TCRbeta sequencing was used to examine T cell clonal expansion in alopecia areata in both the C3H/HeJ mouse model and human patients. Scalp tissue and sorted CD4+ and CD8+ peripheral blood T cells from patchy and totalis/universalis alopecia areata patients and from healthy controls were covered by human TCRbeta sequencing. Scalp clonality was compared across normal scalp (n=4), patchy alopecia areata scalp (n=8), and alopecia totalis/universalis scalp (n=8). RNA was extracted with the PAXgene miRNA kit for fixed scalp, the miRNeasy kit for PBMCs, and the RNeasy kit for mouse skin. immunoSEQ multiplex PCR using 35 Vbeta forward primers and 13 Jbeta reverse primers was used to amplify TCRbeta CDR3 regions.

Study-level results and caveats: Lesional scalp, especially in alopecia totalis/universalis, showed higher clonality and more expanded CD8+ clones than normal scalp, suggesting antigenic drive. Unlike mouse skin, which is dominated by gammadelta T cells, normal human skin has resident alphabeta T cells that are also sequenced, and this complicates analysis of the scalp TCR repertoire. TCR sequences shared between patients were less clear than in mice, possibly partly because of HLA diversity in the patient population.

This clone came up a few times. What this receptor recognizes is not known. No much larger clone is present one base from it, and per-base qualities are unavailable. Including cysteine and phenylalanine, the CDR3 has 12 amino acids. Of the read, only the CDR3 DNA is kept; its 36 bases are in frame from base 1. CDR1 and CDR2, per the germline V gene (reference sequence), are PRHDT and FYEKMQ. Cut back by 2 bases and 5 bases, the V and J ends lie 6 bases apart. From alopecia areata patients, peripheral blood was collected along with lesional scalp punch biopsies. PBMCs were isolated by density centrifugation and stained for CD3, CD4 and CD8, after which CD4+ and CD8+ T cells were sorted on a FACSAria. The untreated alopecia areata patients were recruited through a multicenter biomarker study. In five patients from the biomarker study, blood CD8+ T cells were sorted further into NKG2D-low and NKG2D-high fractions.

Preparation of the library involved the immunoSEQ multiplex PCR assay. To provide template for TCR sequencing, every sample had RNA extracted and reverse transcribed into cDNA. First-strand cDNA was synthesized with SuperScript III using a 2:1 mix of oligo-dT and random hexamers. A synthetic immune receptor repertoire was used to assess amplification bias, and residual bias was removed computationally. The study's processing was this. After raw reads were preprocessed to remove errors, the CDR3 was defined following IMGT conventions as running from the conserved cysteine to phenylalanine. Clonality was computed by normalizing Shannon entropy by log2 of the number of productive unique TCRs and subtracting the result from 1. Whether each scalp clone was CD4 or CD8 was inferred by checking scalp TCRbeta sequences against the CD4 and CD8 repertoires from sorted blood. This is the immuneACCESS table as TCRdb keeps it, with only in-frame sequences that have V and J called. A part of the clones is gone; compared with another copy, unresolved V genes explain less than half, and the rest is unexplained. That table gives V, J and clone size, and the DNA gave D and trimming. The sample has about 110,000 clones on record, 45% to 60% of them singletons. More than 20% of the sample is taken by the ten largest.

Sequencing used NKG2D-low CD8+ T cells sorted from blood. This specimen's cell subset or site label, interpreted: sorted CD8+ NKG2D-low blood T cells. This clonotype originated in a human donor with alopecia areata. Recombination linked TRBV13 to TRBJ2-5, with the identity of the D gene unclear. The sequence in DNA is TGTGCCAGCAGCTTACTCACGGAGACCCAGTACTTC. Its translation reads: CASSLLTETQYF.